These T cell receptor beta chains were read from a single sample in a study of Ad26.COV2.S vaccination and SARS-CoV-2 variants. Here immunoSEQ multiplex PCR was the method, and the copy in TCRdb shows in-frame clones only, minus some. Counted here are about 350,000 clones, 75% to 90% occurring once; the ten biggest clones make up approximately 4.5%. This specimen consisted of peripheral blood, obtained in a trial of Ad26.COV2.S vaccine versus placebo. The origin of the receptors is a person aged 18 to 59 who received the Ad26.COV2.S COVID-19 vaccine or a placebo. CDR3s include the opening cysteine and the closing phenylalanine or tryptophan. The D gene is left open where the match is weak. Clone size is not always given. Where it is, it says once, few, many or a class for expanded clones.

cdr3_nt cdr3_aa d_call v_call clone_size j_call
TGTGCCAGCAGCGTTGGAGGGAACACCGGGGAGCTGTTTTTT CASSVGGNTGELFF NA TRBV9 NA TRBJ2-2
TGTGCCAGTAGCGCTCTTCCTACATCGGAAAAACTGTTTTTT CASSALPTSEKLFF NA TRBV19 NA TRBJ1-4
TGCGCCAGCAGCCCCCGGATCAGGGGCGGGGAGCTGTTTTTT CASSPRIRGGELFF NA TRBV5-1 NA TRBJ2-2
TGCGCCAGCAGCCCCCTACTGGGGGAGGGTACTGAAGCTTTCTTT CASSPLLGEGTEAFF NA TRBV5-1 NA TRBJ1-1
TGTGCCAGCATACGGGGGATTAATGAAAAACTGTTTTTT CASIRGINEKLFF NA TRBV6-5 NA TRBJ1-4
TGTGCCAGCAGTTTCAACAGGGGGGACGCCTACGAGCAGTACTTC CASSFNRGDAYEQYF TRBD1 TRBV6-6 NA TRBJ2-7
TGTGCCAGCAGGGAATTACAGGGACGCTCTGGAAACACCATATATTTT CASRELQGRSGNTIYF NA TRBV6-1 NA TRBJ1-3
TGTGCCACCAGTGATATTAACAGGTATGAGCAGTTCTTC CATSDINRYEQFF NA TRBV24-1 NA TRBJ2-1
TGTGCCAGCAAGACACACAGGGACAATGAGCAGTTCTTC CASKTHRDNEQFF NA TRBV27 NA TRBJ2-1
TGTGCCAGCAGCACCGGGACAGCTAACAATGAGCAGTTCTTC CASSTGTANNEQFF TRBD1 TRBV7-9 NA TRBJ2-1
TGTGCCAGCCTGCTTTCTCTCAACAATGAGCAGTTCTTC CASLLSLNNEQFF NA TRBV2 NA TRBJ2-1
TGTGCCAGCAGCCCTTACGGGGGTGGCAGGCCCTCCCACTACGAGCAGTACTTC CASSPYGGGRPSHYEQYF NA TRBV7-9 few TRBJ2-7
TGTGCCAGTAGGGGATCCGGTAATTCACCCCTCCACTTT CASRGSGNSPLHF NA TRBV19 NA TRBJ1-6
TGTGCCAGCTCGACAGGTGTCTGGGAAAAACTGTTTTTT CASSTGVWEKLFF NA TRBV18 few TRBJ1-4
TGTGCCTGGAGTGCCCCTAACGCTGAGCAGTTCTTC CAWSAPNAEQFF NA TRBV30 NA TRBJ2-1
TGTGCCTGGATCCAGGGGCCCACTGAAGCTTTCTTT CAWIQGPTEAFF NA TRBV30 NA TRBJ1-1
TGTGCCAGCAGCTTAGCTGCGGTGTACTCTGGAAACACCATATATTTT CASSLAAVYSGNTIYF NA TRBV7-2 NA TRBJ1-3
TGTGCCAGCAGCCTGCTTAATGGGGAGACCCAGTACTTC CASSLLNGETQYF NA TRBV11-3 once TRBJ2-5
TGTGCCAGCAGCCAAGTACTAGCGGGAGAAGAGACCCAGTACTTC CASSQVLAGEETQYF TRBD2 TRBV4-2 few TRBJ2-5
TGTGCCAGCAGTACTAATTTTGGGGGAAACACCATATATTTT CASSTNFGGNTIYF NA TRBV6-6 NA TRBJ1-3